These 26 T cell receptor beta chains originate from one sample sequenced in a study of cytomegalovirus exposure and HLA in healthy donors. PCR was performed using 60 Vbeta and 13 Jbeta primers. The assay was immunoSEQ multiplex PCR, and TCRdb's table has in-frame clones only and misses some. This sample has tens of thousands of clones, with roughly 77% found just once. The material sequenced was PBMCs. Source of these receptors: a female donor in good health and CMV-seronegative.

This clone came up once. The rearrangement uses TRBV2 and TRBJ2-7; D is perhaps TRBD1 (9 bases). Trimming cost V 6 bases and J 5 bases, with 32 bases left between them. Germline CDR1 and CDR2: SNHLY and FYNNEI. The CDR3 length is 19 residues. The CDR3 bases are TGTGCCAGCAGATTCCCTTGGGACAGGGAAGTAAGCGGGAGTGACGAGCAGTACTTC. The encoded protein is CASRFPWDREVSGSDEQYF.

The chain is built from TRBV9 and TRBJ2-1; TRBD2 is a possible D gene (6 bases). This CDR3 contains 16 residues. With 0 bases removed from V and 0 bases from J, the gap between germline ends came to 10 bases. The germline V gene encodes CDR1 SGDLS and CDR2 YYNGEE. CDR3 nucleotide sequence: TGTGCCAGCAGCGTAGACGGGGGAAGCTCCTACAATGAGCAGTTCTTC. Amino acids: CASSVDGGSSYNEQFF.

The chain's CDR3 is CASTDPRVNTEAFF. In DNA form, the CDR3 reads TGCGCCAGCACCGACCCCAGGGTCAACACTGAAGCTTTCTTT. The gene calls are TRBV5-1 and TRBJ1-1, with D possibly TRBD1 on 5 matching bases. The germline V gene encodes CDR1 SGHRS and CDR2 YFSETQ. Trimming pared 6 bases from V and 2 bases from J, leaving 14 bases between. The CDR3 is made up of 14 amino acids.

This chain connects TRBV7-9 to TRBJ2-7; D possibly corresponds to TRBD2 (6 bases). The CDR3 contains 13 residues. CDR1 is SEHNR and CDR2 is FQNEAQ in the germline V gene (reference sequence). V was shortened by 5 bases and J by 6 bases, with 14 bases between the two germline ends. CDR3 in DNA: TGTGCCAGCAGCCGTGAACTAGCAAGCGAGCAGTACTTC. Translated: CASSRELASEQYF.

This chain joins TRBV30 and TRBJ1-5, with a weak D call TRBD1 (6 bases). The CDR3 runs to 16 residues. V was pared by 2 bases and J by 1 base, with 15 bases between. In germline, CDR1 is GTSNPN, CDR2 SVGIG (reference sequence). CDR3 sequence: CAWSFGQTISNQPQHF. CDR3 DNA sequence: TGTGCCTGGAGTTTCGGACAGACTATAAGCAATCAGCCCCAGCATTTT.

V usage is TRBV27 and J usage is TRBJ1-1; 9 bases align to TRBD1. After removal of 1 base from V and 4 bases from J, the junction contained 7 bases not matched to a gene. The CDR3 is 16 amino acids. Germline CDR1 MNHEY, CDR2 SMNVEV (reference sequence). The CDR3 DNA reads as TGTGCCAGCAGTTTATACACAGGGGGCGCAGGCACTGAAGCTTTCTTT. Protein product: CASSLYTGGAGTEAFF.

CDR3 DNA sequence: TGTGCCAGCAGCTTGGGCGGGATCGCCTACGAGCAGTACTTC. As protein: CASSLGGIAYEQYF. V and J are TRBV11-2 and TRBJ2-7; TRBD2 might be the D (6 bases). CDR3 length: 14 residues. Germline V gene lookup returns CDR1 SGHAT and CDR2 FQNNGV. With 3 bases removed from V and 2 bases from J, the gap between germline ends came to 11 bases.

This clone has just one count. The chain has TRBV28 and TRBJ1-6, with 8 bases that match TRBD1. CDR1 MDHEN and CDR2 SYDVKM come from the germline V gene. Germline trimming cut 7 bases from V and 9 bases from J; bases unmatched to any gene: 5. The CDR3 spans 13 residues. CDR3 sequence reads: CASTGQGSSPLHF. CDR3 DNA sequence: TGTGCCAGCACCGGACAGGGTTCTTCACCCCTCCACTTT.

This clone came up a few times. This chain uses TRBV28 with TRBJ1-1; D call uncertain. Per germline, CDR1 MDHEN and CDR2 SYDVKM. Trimming removed 9 bases at V and 1 base at J, with 6 bases between. The CDR3 covers 11 residues. The CDR3 region has the DNA TGTGCCAGTACAGAGAACACTGAAGCTTTCTTT. Its translation is CASTENTEAFF.

The chain uses TRBV9 and TRBJ2-7; the match to TRBD1 covers 11 bases. The V gene end was trimmed by 3 bases and the J gene end by 5 bases; junction bases not matched to a gene: 7. This CDR3 has 15 residues. Germline-derived CDR1 and CDR2 are SGDLS and YYNGEE. The CDR3 reads CASSEIGTGGDEQYF. The DNA for the CDR3 is TGTGCCAGCAGCGAGATCGGGACAGGGGGGGACGAGCAGTACTTC.

V is TRBV15 and J is TRBJ2-7; weak D call: TRBD1 (6 bases). The CDR3 runs to 15 residues. V lost 1 base and J lost 2, with 12 bases in between. The germline V gene encodes CDR1 LNHNV and CDR2 YYDKDF (reference sequence). Here the CDR3 reads CATSRVPRQAYEQYF. The CDR3, as DNA: TGTGCCACCAGCAGAGTCCCCAGACAGGCCTACGAGCAGTACTTC.

V gene TRBV28 combines with J gene TRBJ1-2, with no clear D. Trimming left V 4 bases short and J 0 bases short, with 6 bases between. This CDR3 comprises 13 residues. The germline gives CDR1 MDHEN, CDR2 SYDVKM. The CDR3 here is CASSWSANYGYTF. The CDR3 DNA reads TGTGCCAGCAGTTGGTCAGCTAACTATGGCTACACCTTC.

A single count supports this clone. CDR3 residues: CASSFGDRGYTF. CDR3 nucleotides: TGTGCCAGCAGTTTCGGGGATAGGGGCTACACCTTC. This chain uses TRBV28 with TRBJ1-2; D is unresolved. V gave up 3 bases and J gave up 8 bases, with 10 bases separating them. Looked up from germline, CDR1 is MDHEN and CDR2 is SYDVKM. The CDR3 covers 12 residues.

In regard to this clone: Germline and junction disagree at one end, which may indicate a read error. J is TRBJ2-5 and V is TRBV20-1, with 7 bases fitting TRBD2. CDR1 and CDR2 (germline): DFQATT, SNEGSKA (reference sequence). CDR3 length: 11 residues. DNA of the CDR3: TGCAGTGCTACTGGACCGGGACTATGGGACTTC. This gives the protein CSATGPGLWDF.

The V call is TRBV7-2, the J call TRBJ2-7; 8 bases match TRBD2. Germline V gene data show CDR1 as SGHTA and CDR2 as FQGNSA. This CDR3 region has 15 residues. With V trimmed by 5 bases and J by 2 bases, 8 bases remained unmatched. CDR3 in DNA: TGTGCCAGCAGCCCCTCGGGAGGGACGACCTACGAGCAGTACTTC. It codes for CASSPSGGTTYEQYF.

V is TRBV9 and J is TRBJ2-5, with TRBD2 as a possible D gene (5 bases). CDR1 SGDLS and CDR2 YYNGEE come from the germline V gene. Trimming cost V 0 bases and J 4 bases, with 19 bases left between them. This CDR3 region has 17 residues. The CDR3 DNA reads TGTGCCAGCAGCGTAGGGGAGAGGAGGTCCGCCAGAGAGACCCAGTACTTC. This translates into CASSVGERRSARETQYF.

V is TRBV10-3 and J is TRBJ2-1; perhaps TRBD1 as D (6 bases). This CDR3 has 12 residues. With 6 bases removed from V and 7 bases from J, the gap between germline ends came to 10 bases. Germline lookup yields CDR1 ENHRY and CDR2 SYGVKD. Here the CDR3 reads CAIRQGQNEQFF. In DNA form, the CDR3 reads TGTGCCATCAGACAGGGTCAGAATGAGCAGTTCTTC.

This chain joins TRBV7-9 and TRBJ1-3, with D hard to call. The CDR3 sequence is 14 residues long. The V gene's germline CDR1 is SEHNR and CDR2 FQNEAQ (reference sequence). V lost 10 bases and J 0 bases, leaving 13 bases between the germline ends. CDR3 nucleotides: TGTGCCACCATTGTAGAGAGCTCTGGAAACACCATATATTTT. Its translation: CATIVESSGNTIYF.

The CDR3 nucleotides read TGTGCCATCAGTGAAGGGCGGGGGGGTCGCCCAGATACGCAGTATTTT. Encoded protein: CAISEGRGGRPDTQYF. The rearrangement uses TRBV10-3 and TRBJ2-3; 9 bases line up with TRBD2. This CDR3 spans 16 amino acids. Trimming cost V 3 bases and J 4 bases; bases outside gene matches: 8. Germline CDR1 is ENHRY and CDR2 is SYGVKD.

This clone was counted only a few times. The V call is TRBV6-5, the J call TRBJ2-7; D may be TRBD2 (6 bases). V dropped 5 bases and J dropped 0 bases, with 14 bases sitting between them. This CDR3 is built from 15 residues. CDR1 and CDR2 (germline): MNHEY, SVGAGI. This CDR3 is CASSRGAADSYEQYF. In DNA form, the CDR3 reads TGTGCCAGCAGTCGCGGGGCGGCAGACTCCTACGAGCAGTACTTC.

This chain connects TRBV27 to TRBJ2-3; possibly TRBD1 for D (5 bases). V lost 6 bases and J 5 bases, leaving 12 bases between the germline ends. Germline V lookup: CDR1 MNHEY, CDR2 SMNVEV (reference sequence). The CDR3 totals 13 residues. The CDR3, as DNA: TGTGCCAGCAGCTCGGATCAGGGAGATACGCAGTATTTT. Protein: CASSSDQGDTQYF.

The chain employs TRBV29-1 and TRBJ1-1; D is undetermined. CDR1 and CDR2 (germline): SQVTM, ANQGSEA. This CDR3 comprises 11 residues. The CDR3 coding sequence is TGCAAAGTAGCGATTTTCGCTGAAGCTTTCTTT. Amino acids: CKVAIFAEAFF.

The genes are TRBV10-3 and TRBJ1-1; 8 nucleotides match TRBD1. The V and J ends lost 2 bases and 4 bases, in that order; junction bases with no gene match: 6. Germline lookup yields CDR1 ENHRY and CDR2 SYGVKD. The CDR3 sequence is 15 residues long. The CDR3 DNA sequence: TGTGCCATCAGTGAGCTTGAACAGGGGGGCACTGAAGCTTTCTTT. It specifies CAISELEQGGTEAFF.

The rearrangement uses TRBV5-4 and TRBJ2-3; 12 bases are shared with TRBD2. The CDR3 has 19 amino acids. Germline assignment: CDR1 SGHNT and CDR2 YYREEE (reference sequence). After removal of 1 base from V and 6 bases from J, the junction contained 15 bases not matched to a gene. This CDR3 reads CASSLRPGWSSGGEDTQYF. CDR3 sequence (DNA): TGTGCCAGCAGCTTGCGGCCCGGGTGGTCTAGCGGGGGGGAGGATACGCAGTATTTT.

This clone is classed as medium-sized. The gene calls are TRBV10-3 and TRBJ1-6; D is possibly TRBD1 (5 bases). Germline V CDR1 and CDR2: ENHRY, SYGVKD. Trimming pared 10 bases from V and 10 bases from J, leaving 17 bases between. The CDR3 has 13 residues. CDR3: CATAVGLESPLHF. The DNA of the CDR3 is TGTGCCACCGCGGTGGGGCTGGAATCACCCCTCCACTTT.

The chain has TRBV4-2 and TRBJ2-5; 11 positions match TRBD1. The CDR3 has 16 amino acids. CDR1 is LGHNA and CDR2 is YNFKEQ in the germline V gene. Trimming cost V 4 bases and J 4 bases; bases outside gene matches: 8. CDR3 protein: CASSPSGQGVVETQYF. The DNA for the CDR3 is TGTGCCAGCAGCCCGTCGGGACAGGGGGTGGTAGAGACCCAGTACTTC.